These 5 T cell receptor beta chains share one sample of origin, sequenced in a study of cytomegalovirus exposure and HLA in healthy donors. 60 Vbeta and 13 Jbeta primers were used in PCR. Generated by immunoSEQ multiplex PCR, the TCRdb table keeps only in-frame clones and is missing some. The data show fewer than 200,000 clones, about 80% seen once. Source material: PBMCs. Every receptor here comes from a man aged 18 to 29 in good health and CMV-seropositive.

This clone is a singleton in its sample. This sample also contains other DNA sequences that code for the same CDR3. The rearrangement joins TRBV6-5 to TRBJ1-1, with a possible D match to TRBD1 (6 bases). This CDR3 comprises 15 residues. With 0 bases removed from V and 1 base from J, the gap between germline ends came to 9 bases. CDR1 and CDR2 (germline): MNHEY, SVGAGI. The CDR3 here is CASSYSGTSNTEAFF. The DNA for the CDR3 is TGTGCCAGCAGTTACTCAGGGACATCGAACACTGAAGCTTTCTTT.

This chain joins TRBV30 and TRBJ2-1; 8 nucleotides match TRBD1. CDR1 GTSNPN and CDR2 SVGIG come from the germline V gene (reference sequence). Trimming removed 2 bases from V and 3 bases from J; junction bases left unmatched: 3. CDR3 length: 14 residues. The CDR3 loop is CAWSIGQGYNEQFF. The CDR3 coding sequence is TGTGCCTGGAGTATCGGACAGGGCTACAATGAGCAGTTCTTC.

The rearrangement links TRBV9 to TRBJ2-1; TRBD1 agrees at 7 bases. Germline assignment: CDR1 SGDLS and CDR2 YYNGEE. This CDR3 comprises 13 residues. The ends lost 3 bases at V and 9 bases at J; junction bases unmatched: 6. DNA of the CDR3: TGTGCCAGCAGCGCGACAGGGACAACTGAGCAGTTCTTC. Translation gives CASSATGTTEQFF.

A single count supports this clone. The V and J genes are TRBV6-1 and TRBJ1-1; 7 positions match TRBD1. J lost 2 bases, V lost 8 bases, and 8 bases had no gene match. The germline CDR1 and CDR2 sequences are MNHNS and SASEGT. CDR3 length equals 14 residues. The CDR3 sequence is CASRMGQRNTEAFF. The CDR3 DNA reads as TGTGCCAGCCGGATGGGACAGAGAAACACTGAAGCTTTCTTT.

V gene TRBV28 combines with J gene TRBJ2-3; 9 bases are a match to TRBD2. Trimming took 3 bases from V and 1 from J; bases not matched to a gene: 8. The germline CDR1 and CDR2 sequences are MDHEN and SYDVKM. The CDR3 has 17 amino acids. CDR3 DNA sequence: TGTGCCAGCAGTTTCCTCAGCGGGGGGATGGGCACAGATACGCAGTATTTT. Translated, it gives CASSFLSGGMGTDTQYF.